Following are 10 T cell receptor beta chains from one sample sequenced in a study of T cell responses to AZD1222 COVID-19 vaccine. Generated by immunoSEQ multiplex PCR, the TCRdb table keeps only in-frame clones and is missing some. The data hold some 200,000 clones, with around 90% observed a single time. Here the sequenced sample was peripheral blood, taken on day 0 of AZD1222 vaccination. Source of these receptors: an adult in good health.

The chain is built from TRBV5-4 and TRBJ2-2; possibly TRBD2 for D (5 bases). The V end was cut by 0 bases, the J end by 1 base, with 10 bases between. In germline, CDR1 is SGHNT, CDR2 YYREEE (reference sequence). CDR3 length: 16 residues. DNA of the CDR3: TGTGCCAGCAGCTTGGTACCCGGGATGAACACCGGGGAGCTGTTTTTT. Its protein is CASSLVPGMNTGELFF.

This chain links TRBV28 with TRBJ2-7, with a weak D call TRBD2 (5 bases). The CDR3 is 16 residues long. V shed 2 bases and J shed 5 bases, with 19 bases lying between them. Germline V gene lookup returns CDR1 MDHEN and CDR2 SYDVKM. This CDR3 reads CASSLTSGVIGNEQYF. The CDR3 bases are TGTGCCAGCAGTTTAACTTCCGGGGTAATCGGAAACGAGCAGTACTTC.

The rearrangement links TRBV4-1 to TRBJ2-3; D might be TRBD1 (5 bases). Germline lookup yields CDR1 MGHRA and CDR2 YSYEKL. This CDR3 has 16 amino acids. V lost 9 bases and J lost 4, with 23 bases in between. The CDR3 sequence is CASRFLQTAPPDTQYF. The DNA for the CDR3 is TGCGCCAGTCGTTTTTTACAGACAGCCCCTCCAGATACGCAGTATTTT.

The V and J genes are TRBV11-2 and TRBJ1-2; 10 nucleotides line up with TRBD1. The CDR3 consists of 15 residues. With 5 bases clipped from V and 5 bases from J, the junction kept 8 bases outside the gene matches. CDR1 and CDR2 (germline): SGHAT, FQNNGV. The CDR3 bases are TGTGCCAGCAGCGTATCGGGACAGGGGAATTATGGCTACACCTTC. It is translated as CASSVSGQGNYGYTF.

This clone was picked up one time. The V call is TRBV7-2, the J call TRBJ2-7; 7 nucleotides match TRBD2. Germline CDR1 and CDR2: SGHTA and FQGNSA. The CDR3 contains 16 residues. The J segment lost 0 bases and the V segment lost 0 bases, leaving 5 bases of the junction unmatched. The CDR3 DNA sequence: TGTGCCAGCAGCTTAGCACAGCGGGATGACTCCTACGAGCAGTACTTC. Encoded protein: CASSLAQRDDSYEQYF.

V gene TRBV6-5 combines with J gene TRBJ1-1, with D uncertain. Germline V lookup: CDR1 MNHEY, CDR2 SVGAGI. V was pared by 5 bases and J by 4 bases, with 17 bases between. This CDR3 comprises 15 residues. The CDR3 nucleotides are TGTGCCAGCAGTCGACAAATAACCGGTGGCACTGAAGCTTTCTTT. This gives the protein CASSRQITGGTEAFF.

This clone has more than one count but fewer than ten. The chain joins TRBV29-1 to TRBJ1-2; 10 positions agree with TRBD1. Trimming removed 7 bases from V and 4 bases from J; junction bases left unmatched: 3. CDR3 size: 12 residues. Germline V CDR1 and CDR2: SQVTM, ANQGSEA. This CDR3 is CSARQGAYGYTF. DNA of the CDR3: TGCAGCGCTCGACAGGGGGCCTATGGCTACACCTTC.

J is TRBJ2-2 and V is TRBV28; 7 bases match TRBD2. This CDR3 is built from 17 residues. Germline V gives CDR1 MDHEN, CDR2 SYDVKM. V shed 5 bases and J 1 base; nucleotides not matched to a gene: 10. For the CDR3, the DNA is TGTGCCAGCAGTCTCAGCCTAGCGGTCAGGAACACCGGGGAGCTGTTTTTT. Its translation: CASSLSLAVRNTGELFF.

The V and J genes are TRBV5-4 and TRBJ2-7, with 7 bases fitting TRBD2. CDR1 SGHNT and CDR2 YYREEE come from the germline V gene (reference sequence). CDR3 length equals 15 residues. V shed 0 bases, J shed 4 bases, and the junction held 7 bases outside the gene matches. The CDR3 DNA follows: TGTGCCAGCAGCTTGGTCGCGGGAGAGCTTTACGAGCAGTACTTC. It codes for CASSLVAGELYEQYF.

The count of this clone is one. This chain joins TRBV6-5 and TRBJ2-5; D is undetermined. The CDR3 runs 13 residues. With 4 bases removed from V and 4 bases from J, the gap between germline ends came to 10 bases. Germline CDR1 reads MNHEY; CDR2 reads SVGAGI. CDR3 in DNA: TGTGCCAGCAGTTCGGGCCCTAGAGAGACCCAGTACTTC. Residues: CASSSGPRETQYF.